The rows below give T cell receptor beta chains drawn from one sample of a study of T cells after yellow fever vaccination. TCRdb passed the 5' RACE reads through MiXCR, listing each CDR3 protein once. Of about 170,000 distinct CDR3 sequences in the sample, 5.5% to 8% were seen once. The starting material was CD4+ T cells sorted from PBMCs, obtained on the day of the first yellow fever vaccination. These TCRs come from a young man who received the YFV17D yellow fever vaccine. CDR3s include the opening cysteine and the closing phenylalanine or tryptophan. The D gene is left open where the match is weak. The size entry is marked missing in some rows and otherwise reads once, few, many or a size class.

size: many; V: TRBV24-1; length: 13; J: TRBJ1-1; D: TRBD1; DNA: TGTGCCACCATGGGACAGGGGGCCGGCGAAGCTTTCTTT; CDR3: CATMGQGAGEAFF
size: many; V: TRBV28; length: 13; J: TRBJ2-3; D: NA; DNA: TGTGCCAGCACCCCACCGGGCCGAGATACGCAGTATTTT; CDR3: CASTPPGRDTQYF
size: few; V: TRBV29-1; length: 15; J: TRBJ1-2; D: NA; DNA: TGCAGCGTTGGCAGGGTGAGGGGATCCGGCTATGGCTACACCTTC; CDR3: CSVGRVRGSGYGYTF
size: many; V: TRBV5-5; length: 15; J: TRBJ1-2; D: NA; DNA: TGTGCCAGCATTTTTAGCATTGTTGGAGGCTATGGCTACACCTTC; CDR3: CASIFSIVGGYGYTF
size: few; V: TRBV15; length: 14; J: TRBJ1-2; D: NA; DNA: TGTGCCACCAGCAGAGATCAGGGGCCCGGCGGCTACACCTTC; CDR3: CATSRDQGPGGYTF
size: many; V: TRBV15; length: 13; J: TRBJ2-1; D: NA; DNA: TGTGCCACCAGCAGGGACTCGTTGGGTGAGCAGTTCTTC; CDR3: CATSRDSLGEQFF
size: few; V: TRBV7-2; length: 15; J: TRBJ1-2; D: NA; DNA: TGTGCCAGCAGCTTAGTGGCAGGGGAAGACTATGGCTACACCTTC; CDR3: CASSLVAGEDYGYTF
size: few; V: TRBV18; length: 19; J: TRBJ1-2; D: NA; DNA: TGTGCCAGCTCGACGCTTAGAGAGTACGCAACAGGTAGCCGCTATGGCTACACCTTC; CDR3: CASSTLREYATGSRYGYTF
size: NA; V: TRBV27; length: 16; J: TRBJ2-7; D: NA; DNA: TGTGCCAGCAGTACTACCCCCCGATTTCTCACCTACGAGCAGTACTTC; CDR3: CASSTTPRFLTYEQYF
size: few; V: TRBV4-1; length: 17; J: TRBJ2-5; D: TRBD2; DNA: TGCGCCAGCAGCCAAGGGGGACTAGCGGGGAACCAAGAGACCCAGTACTTC; CDR3: CASSQGGLAGNQETQYF
size: many; V: TRBV7-2; length: 11; J: TRBJ1-1; D: NA; DNA: TGTGCCAGCAGCCTGACGAGGGCACCTTTCTTT; CDR3: CASSLTRAPFF
size: few; V: TRBV7-3; length: 18; J: TRBJ2-2; D: NA; DNA: TGTGCCAGCAGCTTACCTCTCGGAGGGAATAGAGACACCGGGGAGCTGTTTTTT; CDR3: CASSLPLGGNRDTGELFF
size: many; V: TRBV20-1; length: 10; J: TRBJ1-1; D: NA; DNA: TGCAGTGCTGATAGGACTGAAGCTTTCTTT; CDR3: CSADRTEAFF
size: NA; V: TRBV7-9; length: 13; J: TRBJ2-3; D: NA; DNA: TGTGCCAGCAGCTTAGGTTTGGTAAATACGCAGTATTTT; CDR3: CASSLGLVNTQYF
size: NA; V: TRBV3-1; length: 15; J: TRBJ2-2; D: NA; DNA: TGTGCCAGCAGCCAAGGACGGACATACACCGGGGAGCTGTTTTTT; CDR3: CASSQGRTYTGELFF
size: NA; V: TRBV5-1; length: 11; J: TRBJ2-3; D: NA; DNA: TGCGCCAGCAGCGAGGCAGATACGCAGTATTTT; CDR3: CASSEADTQYF
size: many; V: TRBV10-3; length: 13; J: TRBJ2-1; D: TRBD2; DNA: TGTGCCAGCCAAGCGGGGGGAACCGATGAGCAGTTCTTC; CDR3: CASQAGGTDEQFF
size: few; V: TRBV29-1; length: 13; J: TRBJ1-1; D: TRBD1; DNA: TGCAGCGTTGAGGGGACAGTGAACACTGAAGCTTTCTTT; CDR3: CSVEGTVNTEAFF
size: NA; V: TRBV6-4; length: 13; J: TRBJ2-3; D: TRBD1; DNA: TGTGCCAGCAGTGAACAGGGGGGAGATACGCAGTATTTT; CDR3: CASSEQGGDTQYF
size: few; V: TRBV11-2; length: 18; J: TRBJ2-2; D: TRBD1; DNA: TGTGCCAGCAGCCCCGTTTCCCCGAGACAGGGATACACCGGGGAGCTGTTTTTT; CDR3: CASSPVSPRQGYTGELFF
size: NA; V: TRBV5-1; length: 14; J: TRBJ1-2; D: NA; DNA: TGCGCCAGCAGCTTCCAGGGCACCCGCCCTGGCTACACCTTC; CDR3: CASSFQGTRPGYTF
size: few; V: TRBV2; length: 14; J: TRBJ1-5; D: NA; DNA: TGTGCCAGCAGTGAAACGAGTTCTCGACAGCCCCAGCATTTT; CDR3: CASSETSSRQPQHF
size: many; V: TRBV5-1; length: 14; J: TRBJ2-7; D: NA; DNA: TGCGCCAGCAGCTTGAGTCTGCAGTTAAACGAGCAGTACTTC; CDR3: CASSLSLQLNEQYF
size: few; V: TRBV6-4; length: 15; J: TRBJ2-2; D: NA; DNA: TGTGCCAGCAGTGAACAGGGCGGAATTGGCGGGGAGCTGTTTTTT; CDR3: CASSEQGGIGGELFF
size: many; V: TRBV20-1; length: 15; J: TRBJ2-1; D: NA; DNA: TGCAGTGCTAAGGCTAGCGTATACTCCTACAATGAGCAGTTCTTC; CDR3: CSAKASVYSYNEQFF
size: many; V: TRBV19; length: 14; J: TRBJ2-5; D: NA; DNA: TGTGCCAGTAGGCGGGTCGCTAATGAAGAGACCCAGTACTTC; CDR3: CASRRVANEETQYF
size: few; V: TRBV5-1; length: 16; J: TRBJ2-3; D: NA; DNA: TGCGCCAGCAGCTTGGATGCGGGGGCCAACACAGATACGCAGTATTTT; CDR3: CASSLDAGANTDTQYF
size: NA; V: TRBV2; length: 15; J: TRBJ1-5; D: NA; DNA: TGTGCCAGCAGTGAGAGGTCAGGGCCTAATCAGCCCCAGCATTTT; CDR3: CASSERSGPNQPQHF
size: many; V: TRBV5-1; length: 13; J: TRBJ1-1; D: TRBD1; DNA: TGCGCCAGCAGCTCACCGGGACAGGGTGTACCTTTCTTT; CDR3: CASSSPGQGVPFF
size: many; V: TRBV20-1; length: 13; J: TRBJ1-1; D: NA; DNA: TGCAGTGCCGACCGGCGGTCGAACACTGAAGCTTTCTTT; CDR3: CSADRRSNTEAFF
size: many; V: TRBV5-1; length: 11; J: TRBJ2-2; D: NA; DNA: TGCGCCAGCAGCGACCCCGGGGAGCTGTTTTTT; CDR3: CASSDPGELFF
size: many; V: TRBV9; length: 18; J: TRBJ1-3; D: NA; DNA: TGTGCCAGCAGCGTGTTCCCCGAAGCAGGGACAACTGGAAACACCATATATTTT; CDR3: CASSVFPEAGTTGNTIYF
size: few; V: TRBV7-2; length: 16; J: TRBJ2-3; D: NA; DNA: TGTGCCAGCAGCACCCGCGGGGGCCTAACCACAGATACGCAGTATTTT; CDR3: CASSTRGGLTTDTQYF
size: few; V: TRBV11-2; length: 17; J: TRBJ1-6; D: NA; DNA: TGTGCCAGCAGCTTGAGGTTCGGCAGGGAAGCTAATTCACCCCTCCACTTT; CDR3: CASSLRFGREANSPLHF
size: NA; V: TRBV20-1; length: 15; J: TRBJ2-5; D: NA; DNA: TGCAGTGCTAGAGTACGGGGGTGGTACCAAGAGACCCAGTACTTC; CDR3: CSARVRGWYQETQYF
size: many; V: TRBV12-3/TRBV12-4; length: 14; J: TRBJ2-5; D: NA; DNA: TGTGCCAGCATCCCCGCGGGGCAGTACGGGACCCAGTACTTC; CDR3: CASIPAGQYGTQYF
size: many; V: TRBV5-1; length: 14; J: TRBJ2-2; D: NA; DNA: TGCGCCAGCAGCTTGGCCTTAAGGACCGGGGAGCTGTTTTTT; CDR3: CASSLALRTGELFF
size: few; V: TRBV12-3/TRBV12-4; length: 14; J: TRBJ1-6; D: TRBD1; DNA: TGTGCCAGCAGATACGACAGGGGGAATTCACCCCTCCACTTT; CDR3: CASRYDRGNSPLHF
size: few; V: TRBV20-1; length: 13; J: TRBJ1-4; D: TRBD1; DNA: TGCAGTGCCACAGGGGAATGGGGTGAAAAACTGTTTTTT; CDR3: CSATGEWGEKLFF
size: few; V: TRBV5-8; length: 17; J: TRBJ1-6; D: NA; DNA: NA; CDR3: CASSLDIFGAGNYLPHF